The entry that follows covers one TCR beta chain sequence. TCR beta CDR3 was sequenced at survey depth on immunoSEQ. Repertoires were generated with immunoSEQ multiplex PCR, while TCRdb's copy carries only in-frame clones and drops some. Among tens of thousands of clones listed, roughly 81% were seen once. The data stem from a study of CD8 T cell repertoires and HIV-1 epitope variants. V gave up 8 bases and J gave up 3 bases, with 10 bases separating them. Germline lookup yields CDR1 MNHEY and CDR2 SMNVEV (reference sequence). CDR3 length: 12 residues. This receptor was taken from a male donor with HIV. The sequencing sample was made of uncultured baseline CD8+ T cells from peripheral blood mononuclear cells (PBMCs). The chain couples TRBV27 to TRBJ2-5; unclear D gene. The CDR3 bases are TGTGCCAGCGGGATGATAAAAGAGACCCAGTACTTC. Translated: CASGMIKETQYF.